This TCR beta chain was observed in a study of OX40 agonist ivuxolimab in advanced cancers. Regarding the study as a whole: It was also the case that some nonresponders had low normalized T-cell clonal expansion.

In its sample, this clone was seen once. What it recognizes is unknown. Produced via immunoSEQ multiplex PCR; TCRdb's table is partial and in-frame only. The data show 65,000 to 100,000 clones, with 90% seen just once and about 0.3% held by the top ten. Patients were ruled out by autoimmune disease history or systemic immunosuppression. The clonotype was recovered from an adult with an advanced solid tumor such as melanoma, head and neck, liver or kidney cancer. This sample comprised CD4+ or CD8+ T cells sorted from blood, obtained in a trial of the OX40 agonist ivuxolimab.

The CDR3 bases are TGTGCCAGCAGCTTAGAAGATCAGGGGCTCGGGGGCTACACCTTC. It translates to CASSLEDQGLGGYTF. V usage is TRBV7-8 and J usage is TRBJ1-2; TRBD1 might be the D (6 bases). V lost 1 base and J 8 bases, leaving 17 bases between the germline ends. Germline loops: CDR1 SGHVS, CDR2 FQNEAQ. This CDR3 is 15 amino acids long. Together with reference TRBV7-8 and TRBJ1-2, the CDR3 gives the full variable domain: GAGVSQSPRYKVAKRGQDVALRCDPISGHVSLFWYQQALGQGPEFLTYFQNEAQLDKSGLPSDRFFAERPEGSVSTLKIQRTQQEDSAVYLCASSLEDQGLGGYTFGSGTRLTVV.